This T cell receptor (beta chain) came from a study of blood T cells in healthy people across ages. The CDR3 extends over 15 amino acids. CDR1 and CDR2 from the germline V gene are KGHSY and FQNENV. The V and J ends lost 2 bases and 2 bases respectively, with 11 bases between them. Primed by a sample-barcoded 5' primer and a J-beta primer mix, a second PCR proceeded for about 6 to 12 cycles. TCRdb called the 5' RACE reads again in MiXCR, with one record for every CDR3 protein. This table has roughly 1.7 million distinct CDR3 sequences, 34% appearing once. The chain has TRBV16 and TRBJ2-3; D remains ambiguous. This TCR was sampled from a woman aged 30 to 39 in good health. The sample comprised blood. CDR3 region: CASSQGRKSTDTQYF. CDR3 DNA sequence: TGTGCCAGCAGCCAAGGCAGAAAGTCCACAGATACGCAGTATTTT. The variable domain in full, with the rest retrieved from reference TRBV16 and TRBJ2-3, is GEEVAQTPKHLVRGEGQKAKLYCAPIKGHSYVFWYQQVLKNEFKFLISFQNENVFDETGMPKERFSAKCLPNSPCSLEIQATKLEDSAVYFCASSQGRKSTDTQYFGPGTRLTVL.